This T cell receptor (beta chain) was profiled in a study of T cell repertoires in cytomegalovirus infection. As for the study in general: Evidence of both CMV infection and a matching HLA type came from public TCR beta signatures. Study outcomes and limitations: Dominating the ex vivo response were HLA-C-restricted CMV-specific TCR beta clonotypes. Using cumulative public TCR beta family frequency, the authors identified those who carried CMV together with the relevant HLA.

This clonotype was seen a single time. The antigen remains unidentified. This CDR3 is missing its conserved last phenylalanine or tryptophan, likely due to a read error. The DNA is omitted, as the CDR3 cannot be located on it reliably, and the CDR3 follows TCRdb's listing. Including both end residues, the CDR3 is 15 amino acids long. From germline, CDR1 is SGHRS and CDR2 YFSETQ. MiXCR, run by TCRdb on the reads, gives a single entry per CDR3 protein. The sample records approximately 7,700 distinct CDR3 sequences, approximately 58% being singletons. This sequence was found in a human donor in good health (CMV status not recorded). Some clones in this sample may be carry-over from other donors' samples. The sample consisted of PBMCs, sequenced either directly or after in vitro stimulation (not recorded which). V gene TRBV5-1 combines with J gene TRBJ2-1; whether TRBD2, the table's D call, matches the DNA was not checked. This CDR3 reads CARSLFSTAGNEQLV.